These 29 T cell receptor beta chains came from one sample sequenced in a study of vaccination and CD4 T cells after COVID-19 (dated by TCRdb to between 2020 and 2023). To prepare the library, PCR was applied. This sample was sequenced with an Illumina iSeq 100. At the Johns Hopkins FTIC core, DNA from the cultured CD4+ T cells underwent TCR sequencing with the Oncomine TCR Beta short-read assay. TCRdb trimmed the raw reads at Q25, called clones with MiXCR and kept productive beta chains. Rows merge per CDR3 protein into single entries with the most common DNA and genes. The table for this sample lists around 1,900 distinct CDR3 sequences; 60% of them were counted only once. The leading ten clones occupy about 78% of the sample. Their cognate antigens are unknown. The treatment or condition label, as the study defines it: approximately 9-day PBMC culture with coronavirus spike peptide pools or control peptides (ViraFEST assay). CD4+ T cells from unexposed donors were collected before the COVID-19 pandemic (2011-2018).

Input material: CD4+ T cells from blood, cultured in vitro. The receptors shown here come from a human donor in good health.

The chain recombines TRBV4-3 with TRBJ1-2, with D possibly being TRBD1 (6 bases). The CDR3 is 14 amino acids. V was pared by 3 bases and J by 4 bases, with 12 bases between. Germline CDR1 is LGHNA and CDR2 is YSLEER. The CDR3 bases are TGCGCCAGCAGCCAGGAAACAGGGACCTATGGCTACACCTTC. The encoded protein is CASSQETGTYGYTF.

The chain carries TRBV20-1 and TRBJ2-2, with 9 nucleotides matching TRBD2. The germline gives CDR1 DFQATT, CDR2 SNEGSKA (reference sequence). The J segment lost 1 base and the V segment lost 0 bases, leaving 3 bases of the junction unmatched. The CDR3 loop spans 16 amino acids. The CDR3: CSARDSTSGNTGELFF. The CDR3 DNA reads as TGCAGTGCTAGAGATTCGACTAGCGGGAACACCGGGGAGCTGTTTTTT.

The rearrangement links TRBV27 to TRBJ2-3; D is ambiguous. The V gene's germline CDR1 is MNHEY and CDR2 SMNVEV (reference sequence). The CDR3 loop spans 14 amino acids. V was trimmed by 1 base and J by 4 bases, leaving 9 bases between them. CDR3 DNA: TGTGCCAGCAGTTTATTCCACTCCCCAGATACGCAGTATTTT. Its translation is CASSLFHSPDTQYF.

The sample holds a few counts of this clonotype. The rearrangement uses TRBV6-1 and TRBJ1-5, with 7 bases lining up with TRBD1. The CDR3 covers 19 residues. V trimming: 6 bases; J trimming: 4 bases; junction bases outside the gene matches: 21. CDR1 is MNHNS, CDR2 SASEGT, per germline. The CDR3: CASRETPWQGGLSNQPQHF. CDR3 nucleotide sequence: TGTGCCAGCAGAGAAACGCCTTGGCAGGGGGGCCTGTCAAATCAGCCCCAGCATTTT.

The rearrangement links TRBV5-6 to TRBJ2-1, with D maybe TRBD1 (6 bases). Germline V gene lookup returns CDR1 SGHDT and CDR2 YYEEEE. This CDR3 spans 16 amino acids. V was trimmed by 5 bases and J by 1 base, leaving 16 bases between them. The CDR3: CASSSIQGSSYNEQFF. CDR3 DNA sequence: TGTGCCAGCAGTTCTATACAGGGTTCATCCTACAATGAGCAGTTCTTC. The entire variable domain, with the rest obtained from reference TRBV5-6 and TRBJ2-1, is as follows: DAGVTQSPTHLIKTRGQQVTLRCSPKSGHDTVSWYQQALGQGPQFIFQYYEEEERQRGNFPDRFSGHQFPNYSSELNVNALLLGDSALYLCASSSIQGSSYNEQFFGPGTRLTVL.

The chain is built from TRBV7-2 and TRBJ1-4; TRBD1 aligns across 7 bases. Germline V CDR1 and CDR2: SGHTA, FQGNSA. With 6 bases clipped from V and 8 bases from J, the junction kept 9 bases outside the gene matches. This CDR3 is 14 amino acids long. The CDR3 nucleotides are TGTGCCAGCAGTATTGACAGGGCCCACGAAAAACTGTTTTTT. This translates into CASSIDRAHEKLFF.

This clonotype has a handful of counts. The V call is TRBV7-9, the J call TRBJ2-5; D is possibly TRBD1 (6 bases). Trimming left V 6 bases short and J 1 base short, with 12 bases between. The CDR3 sequence is 14 residues long. Germline loops: CDR1 SEHNR, CDR2 FQNEAQ (reference sequence). CDR3 loop: CASRSTGPQETQYF. In DNA, the CDR3 is TGTGCCAGCAGATCTACAGGGCCCCAAGAGACCCAGTACTTC.

This clonotype was recorded a few times. The V call is TRBV7-3, the J call TRBJ2-3, with 12 nucleotides matching TRBD2. The V gene's germline CDR1 is SGHTA and CDR2 FQGTGA. The CDR3 totals 18 residues. Germline trimming cut 5 bases from V and 4 bases from J; bases unmatched to any gene: 13. The CDR3 DNA is TGTGCCAGCAGCCTCCAATCCTCTAGCGGGGGGGCCCCAGATACGCAGTATTTT. It translates to CASSLQSSSGGAPDTQYF.

The J gene is TRBJ2-3, the V gene TRBV10-2; 8 bases fit TRBD1. Germline CDR1 reads WSHSY; CDR2 reads SAAADI. The CDR3 runs 15 residues. The V gene end was trimmed by 7 bases and the J gene end by 2 bases; junction bases not matched to a gene: 8. CDR3 in DNA: TGCGCCAGCACCCCGGGACAGGAGCACACAGATACGCAGTATTTT. Its protein is CASTPGQEHTDTQYF.

The genes are TRBV7-8 and TRBJ2-5, with no clear D. This CDR3 has 11 amino acids. Trimming pared 5 bases from V and 5 bases from J, leaving 6 bases between. Germline CDR1 is SGHVS and CDR2 is FQNEAQ. In nucleotides, the CDR3 is TGTGCCAGCAGCACCAGGGAGACCCAGTACTTC. Residues: CASSTRETQYF. Drawing the rest from reference TRBV7-8 and TRBJ2-5, the complete variable domain is GAGVSQSPRYKVAKRGQDVALRCDPISGHVSLFWYQQALGQGPEFLTYFQNEAQLDKSGLPSDRFFAERPEGSVSTLKIQRTQQEDSAVYLCASSTRETQYFGPGTRLLVL.

This clonotype has a handful of counts. This sequence joins TRBV20-1 and TRBJ2-1, with 7 bases aligning to TRBD2. Germline V gene lookup returns CDR1 DFQATT and CDR2 SNEGSKA (reference sequence). The CDR3 extends over 16 amino acids. Losses at the gene ends were 0 bases for V and 4 bases for J; bases not matched to a gene: 9. Here the CDR3 reads CSARDPSSGGYNEQFF. DNA of the CDR3: TGCAGTGCTAGAGACCCGTCTAGCGGAGGGTACAATGAGCAGTTCTTC.

In this sample, this clonotype turned up a few times. The CDR3 DNA reads TGTGCCAGTAGTGACCCTACAACAGGACCTGGAAACACCATATATTTT. It translates to CASSDPTTGPGNTIYF. The chain couples TRBV19 to TRBJ1-3; D may be TRBD1 (5 bases). CDR1 LNHDA and CDR2 SQIVND come from the germline V gene (reference sequence). The length of the CDR3 is 16 residues. V lost 5 bases and J lost 2, with 16 bases in between. Full variable domain (rest looked up from reference TRBV19 and TRBJ1-3): DGGITQSPKYLFRKEGQNVTLSCEQNLNHDAMYWYRQDPGQGLRLIYYSQIVNDFQKGDIAEGYSVSREKKESFPLTVTSAQKNPTAFYLCASSDPTTGPGNTIYFGEGSWLTVV.

This clonotype occurred once. The chain links TRBV29-1 to TRBJ1-1; D is possibly TRBD1 (6 bases). CDR1 SQVTM and CDR2 ANQGSEA come from the germline V gene. V shed 5 bases and J shed 1 base, with 29 bases lying between them. The CDR3 loop spans 19 amino acids. In DNA, the CDR3 is TGCAGCGTTAGTCCTTGGAGGGGCGGGGGCGAACGGGAGAACACTGAAGCTTTCTTT. It codes for CSVSPWRGGGERENTEAFF.

The V and J genes are TRBV20-1 and TRBJ2-5, with 10 bases lining up with TRBD2. This CDR3 has 15 residues. Germline V gene lookup returns CDR1 DFQATT and CDR2 SNEGSKA (reference sequence). The J segment lost 5 bases and the V segment lost 1 base, leaving 7 bases of the junction unmatched. The CDR3 sequence: CSARVPSGSGETQYF. The CDR3 nucleotides read TGCAGTGCTAGAGTCCCTAGCGGGAGCGGGGAGACCCAGTACTTC.

This chain links TRBV20-1 with TRBJ1-4, with a tentative D call TRBD1 (6 bases). This CDR3 spans 14 amino acids. The germline CDR1 and CDR2 sequences are DFQATT and SNEGSKA (reference sequence). V lost 0 bases and J lost 8, with 13 bases in between. CDR3 in amino acids: CSARDSRGGEKLFF. In nucleotides, the CDR3 is TGCAGTGCTAGAGATAGCAGGGGCGGGGAAAAACTGTTTTTT.

The chain has TRBV28 and TRBJ1-1; perhaps TRBD1 as D (5 bases). Germline V gene data show CDR1 as MDHEN and CDR2 as SYDVKM. The CDR3 extends over 14 amino acids. Trimming left V 6 bases short and J 1 base short, with 12 bases between. CDR3 sequence (DNA): TGTGCCAGCAGCCGGGACGTCGGGAACACTGAAGCTTTCTTT. This sequence encodes CASSRDVGNTEAFF.

Notes on this clonotype: The limits of the CDR3 on the DNA are not certain, so only TCRdb's listed CDR3 is given. The chain links TRBV6-5 to TRBJ2-2; the table assigns TRBD1, which was not confirmed against the DNA. The CDR3 sequence runs 24 residues, both termini included. CDR1 is MNHEY, CDR2 SVGAGI, per germline. The CDR3 region is CASSYGRSRADTQYFGPGTGELFF.

The chain employs TRBV29-1 and TRBJ1-1; D gene ambiguous. The CDR3 runs 11 residues. The germline CDR1 and CDR2 sequences are SQVTM and ANQGSEA. Between the trimmed V and J ends, which lost 4 bases and 3 bases, there was a span of 6 bases. CDR3 DNA: TGCAGCGTTGGCCCGGACACTGAAGCTTTCTTT. Protein: CSVGPDTEAFF. Drawing the rest from reference TRBV29-1 and TRBJ1-1, the complete variable domain is SAVISQKPSRDICQRGTSLTIQCQVDSQVTMMFWYRQQPGQSLTLIATANQGSEATYESGFVIDKFPISRPNLTFSTLTVSNMSPEDSSIYLCSVGPDTEAFFGQGTRLTVV.

This clonotype was detected a few times. V is TRBV27 and J is TRBJ1-5; D not certain. Germline loops: CDR1 MNHEY, CDR2 SMNVEV (reference sequence). CDR3 length: 14 amino acids. The ends were cut back, 2 bases at V and 5 bases at J, with 10 bases in the middle. The CDR3 nucleotides are TGTGCCAGCAGTTTAGACGAGACCCATCAGCCCCAGCATTTT. Translated: CASSLDETHQPQHF.

The chain uses TRBV20-1 and TRBJ1-1, with 12 positions matching TRBD1. The CDR3 covers 14 residues. Germline loops: CDR1 DFQATT, CDR2 SNEGSKA (reference sequence). J gave up 5 bases and V 5 bases, and 6 bases lay outside the gene matches. Written as DNA, the CDR3 is TGCAGTGCTTGGGGACAGGGGGCGGAAACTGAAGCTTTCTTT. Translation gives CSAWGQGAETEAFF.

The CDR3 is CASIATGNTIYF. The CDR3 coding sequence is TGTGCCAGCATTGCTACTGGAAACACCATATATTTT. The V call is TRBV2, the J call TRBJ1-3; no clear D gene. This CDR3 has 12 residues. V was shortened by 7 bases and J by 2 bases, with 6 bases between the two germline ends. Germline V gene lookup returns CDR1 SNHLY and CDR2 FYNNEI.

This sequence joins TRBV20-1 and TRBJ1-5, with TRBD1 matching 7 bases. V lost 3 bases and J lost 5; bases outside the gene matches: 10. CDR3 length: 15 residues. Germline CDR1 reads DFQATT; CDR2 reads SNEGSKA (reference sequence). The CDR3 here is CSASPGEGAYQPQHF. In DNA, the CDR3 is TGCAGTGCTAGCCCGGGGGAGGGGGCTTATCAGCCCCAGCATTTT.

The chain has TRBV20-1 and TRBJ2-7; 7 bases are a match to TRBD1. The V and J ends lost 3 bases and 5 bases, in that order; junction bases with no gene match: 13. The CDR3 extends over 15 amino acids. Germline CDR1 reads DFQATT; CDR2 reads SNEGSKA (reference sequence). CDR3 nucleotide sequence: TGCAGTGCTAGTACCCTCGACAGGGCAAGGGACGAGCAGTACTTC. The encoded protein is CSASTLDRARDEQYF.

The chain couples TRBV30 to TRBJ1-1; no definite D call. The CDR3 length is 13 residues. From germline, CDR1 is GTSNPN and CDR2 SVGIG (reference sequence). With 3 bases removed from V and 7 bases from J, the gap between germline ends came to 15 bases. As DNA, the CDR3 is TGTGCCTGGAGGCAACCGGACGGACGTGAAGCTTTCTTT. As protein: CAWRQPDGREAFF.

This chain joins TRBV25-1 and TRBJ1-2, with D perhaps TRBD1 (5 bases). Trimming removed 3 bases at V and 11 bases at J, with 16 bases between. The CDR3 extends over 13 amino acids. CDR1 and CDR2 from the germline V gene are MGHDK and SYGVNS. DNA of the CDR3: TGTGCCAGCAGTGAGGGTATGTGGGGGGGGTACACCTTC. It encodes CASSEGMWGGYTF.

This clonotype was observed a handful of times. The rearrangement joins TRBV28 to TRBJ2-2; D not certain. V was shortened by 5 bases and J by 1 base, with 5 bases between the two germline ends. In germline, CDR1 is MDHEN, CDR2 SYDVKM. This CDR3 is 13 amino acids long. The CDR3 DNA is TGTGCCAGCAGTCTCTGGAACACCGGGGAGCTGTTTTTT. As protein: CASSLWNTGELFF.

The sample holds a few counts of this clonotype. CDR3 loop: CASSLGHGRTEAFF. DNA for the CDR3: TGCGCCAGCAGCTTGGGACACGGGAGGACTGAAGCTTTCTTT. The chain employs TRBV5-1 and TRBJ1-1, with D hard to call. Germline CDR1 reads SGHRS; CDR2 reads YFSETQ. The CDR3 loop spans 14 amino acids. V was clipped by 0 bases and J by 5 bases, with 11 bases between them.

The gene calls are TRBV18 and TRBJ1-2; maybe TRBD1 (5 bases). Germline lookup yields CDR1 KGHSH and CDR2 LQKENI. Trimming took off 3 bases at V and 4 bases at J, with 9 bases between the two ends. The CDR3 has 13 residues. The CDR3 nucleotides read TGTGCCAGCTCACCCGTCCAGGGCTATGGCTACACCTTC. Residues: CASSPVQGYGYTF.

This sequence joins TRBV2 and TRBJ2-5; maybe TRBD2 (6 bases). The CDR3 is made up of 17 amino acids. Germline V gives CDR1 SNHLY, CDR2 FYNNEI. Trimming stripped 2 bases from V and 4 bases from J, with 20 bases between. The CDR3 region has the DNA TGTGCCAGCAGTGAACCAAAGGACTCCGAGGGAGGAGAGACCCAGTACTTC. This sequence encodes CASSEPKDSEGGETQYF.